The rows below give T cell receptor beta chains drawn from one sample of a study of cytomegalovirus exposure and HLA in healthy donors. Data came from immunoSEQ multiplex PCR; TCRdb stores just in-frame clones and leaves some out. Of tens of thousands of clones listed, 84% are singletons. Sequencing input: PBMCs. These receptors all stem from a man in his late teens or twenties in good health and CMV-seronegative. Both conserved end residues are part of each CDR3. Each record gives: clone size, V gene, J gene, D gene, CDR3 protein, CDR3 DNA. A D gene is named only where the DNA matches it firmly. For some rows the clone size is stated as once, few or many, or as a class when expanded; others skip it.

>NA|TRBV6-4|TRBJ2-1|TRBD1
CASSDSKQGAEREQFF
TGTGCCAGCAGTGACTCCAAACAGGGGGCTGAACGGGAGCAGTTCTTC
>NA|TRBV5-1|TRBJ1-2|TRBD1
CASSSARQGGNYGYTF
TGCGCCAGCAGCTCGGCCAGACAGGGTGGTAACTATGGCTACACCTTC
>NA|TRBV5-1|TRBJ1-1|NA
CASSLQADLNTEAFF
TGCGCCAGCAGCTTGCAGGCCGATCTAAACACTGAAGCTTTCTTT
>NA|TRBV6-5|TRBJ1-6|TRBD1
CASSYSGQVDSPLHF
TGTGCCAGCAGTTACTCGGGACAGGTCGATTCACCCCTCCACTTT
>NA|TRBV7-2|TRBJ1-1|NA
CASSLGYRLNTEAFF
TGTGCCAGCAGCTTAGGATACAGATTGAACACTGAAGCTTTCTTT
>NA|TRBV7-9|TRBJ2-3|TRBD2
CASSLILAGSTDTQYF
TGTGCCAGCAGCTTAATACTAGCGGGGAGCACAGATACGCAGTATTTT
>NA|TRBV27|TRBJ2-1|TRBD2
CASSRLAGDGNEQFF
TGTGCCAGCAGCCGACTAGCGGGAGATGGCAATGAGCAGTTCTTC
>few|TRBV10-3|TRBJ2-1|NA
CAISESSNEQFF
TGTGCCATCAGTGAGTCGAGCAATGAGCAGTTCTTC
>NA|TRBV25-1|TRBJ2-7|TRBD2
CASSEYSPDSGRGYEQYF
TGTGCCAGCAGTGAATATTCCCCCGATAGCGGGAGAGGCTACGAGCAGTACTTC
>NA|TRBV6-6|TRBJ2-2|TRBD2
CASWREGTGELFF
TGTGCCAGCTGGCGGGAGGGTACCGGGGAGCTGTTTTTT
>NA|TRBV6-5|TRBJ2-5|NA
CASSYIRRQETQYF
TGTGCCAGCAGTTACATCCGTAGACAAGAGACCCAGTACTTC
>NA|TRBV10-3|TRBJ1-1|NA
CAISVSRGTEAFF
TGTGCCATCAGTGTCTCTCGGGGCACTGAAGCTTTCTTT
>NA|TRBV5-1|TRBJ2-5|TRBD2
CASSTEVAGGPGTQYF
TGCGCCAGCAGCACCGAGGTAGCGGGAGGGCCTGGGACCCAGTACTTC
>NA|TRBV9|TRBJ2-5|TRBD2
CASSLGLAGGGETQYF
TGTGCCAGCAGCCTAGGACTAGCGGGAGGCGGGGAGACCCAGTACTTC
>NA|TRBV5-1|TRBJ1-2|NA
CASRASGGDPLGYTF
TGCGCCAGCAGGGCGTCGGGCGGGGATCCACTTGGCTACACCTTC
>once|TRBV7-2|TRBJ1-2|NA
CASTLSPADGYTF
TGTGCCAGCACCCTTTCTCCTGCAGATGGCTACACCTTC
>NA|TRBV4-2|TRBJ1-3|NA
CASSQGQISSGNTIYF
TGTGCCAGCAGCCAAGGACAGATCAGCTCTGGAAACACCATATATTTT
>NA|TRBV5-1|TRBJ2-5|NA
CASSSGYQETQYF
TGCGCCAGCAGCTCGGGATATCAAGAGACCCAGTACTTC
>once|TRBV30|TRBJ2-6|NA
CASGWGGAFGANVLTF
TGTGCCAGTGGATGGGGGGGCGCATTTGGGGCCAACGTCCTGACTTTC
>NA|TRBV7-7|TRBJ1-1|NA
CASSLDRGTEAFF
TGTGCTAGCAGCTTAGATCGGGGAACTGAAGCTTTCTTT
>NA|TRBV6-5|TRBJ1-5|NA
CASRTTELQPQHF
TGTGCCAGCAGAACGACGGAGCTTCAGCCCCAGCATTTT
>NA|TRBV19|TRBJ2-3|TRBD1
CASRYRTGSTDTQYF
TGTGCCAGTAGGTATCGGACAGGAAGCACAGATACGCAGTATTTT
>NA|TRBV2|TRBJ2-3|NA
CASPGGDTQYF
TGTGCCAGCCCTGGGGGGGATACGCAGTATTTT
>once|TRBV9|TRBJ2-7|NA
CASSEERGSSSYEQYF
TGTGCCAGCAGTGAAGAAAGGGGGAGTTCCTCCTACGAGCAGTACTTC
>NA|TRBV11-3|TRBJ2-3|TRBD1
CASSSRQGTDDTQYF
TGTGCCAGCAGCTCTCGACAGGGGACTGACGATACGCAGTATTTT
>NA|TRBV7-8|TRBJ2-1|TRBD1
CASSSEGTGYNNEQFF
TGTGCCAGCAGCTCGGAGGGGACAGGATACAACAATGAGCAGTTCTTC
>NA|TRBV4-1|TRBJ2-2|TRBD2
CASSQGSSGSSGTGELFF
TGCGCCAGCAGCCAAGGGTCCAGCGGGAGTTCGGGAACCGGGGAGCTGTTTTTT
>NA|TRBV19|TRBJ2-5|NA
CASSLGLGGLGEQYF
TGTGCCAGTAGTCTCGGACTAGGGGGTCTGGGAGAGCAGTACTTC
>NA|TRBV4-3|TRBJ1-6|NA
CASGWGGMNYNSPLHF
TGCGCCAGCGGGTGGGGAGGGATGAATTATAATTCACCCCTCCACTTT
>NA|TRBV7-2|TRBJ1-1|NA
CASRDGQLNTEAFF
TGTGCCAGCAGGGACGGACAGCTGAACACTGAAGCTTTCTTT
>few|TRBV30|TRBJ2-7|TRBD2
CAWSMTSGRNEQYF
TGTGCCTGGAGTATGACTAGCGGGAGAAACGAGCAGTACTTC
>NA|TRBV14|TRBJ2-3|TRBD2
CASSRTSGSGTDTQYF
TGTGCCAGCAGCCGGACTAGCGGGAGTGGTACAGATACGCAGTATTTT
>NA|TRBV7-2|TRBJ1-1|TRBD1
CASSLGGTVGNTEAFF
TGTGCCAGCAGCTTAGGGGGGACAGTCGGGAACACTGAAGCTTTCTTT
>NA|TRBV7-9|TRBJ2-7|TRBD1
CASSPRTGFVYEQYF
TGTGCCAGCAGCCCCAGGACAGGGTTCGTCTACGAGCAGTACTTC
>NA|TRBV2|TRBJ1-1|TRBD1
CASTRTGANTEAFF
TGTGCCAGCACCCGGACAGGGGCGAACACTGAAGCTTTCTTT
>few|TRBV6-5|TRBJ1-4|NA
CASSYEATNEKLFF
TGTGCCAGCAGTTATGAGGCAACTAATGAAAAACTGTTTTTT
>NA|TRBV19|TRBJ2-1|TRBD1
CASGQGNEQFF
TGTGCCAGTGGACAGGGCAATGAGCAGTTCTTC